This T cell receptor beta chain was sequenced during a study of blood T cell repertoires in COVID-19 (dated by TCRdb to about 2020). For the study in its entirety: The collaborator samples originated in the United States, Italy and Spain and spanned the acute and convalescent phases of COVID-19. The material from the prospective study consisted of cDNA or gDNA derived from T cells, B-cell-depleted T cells, or PBMCs. The repertoires were released in a freely available public database intended as a resource for research on the immune response to SARS-CoV-2. The samples were drawn from two sources: the first 160 participants of the ongoing ImmuneRACE study, and over 1,000 subjects contributed by 6 global collaborators. Subjects who had been exposed to COVID-19, were actively infected with it, or had recovered from it provided the deeply sampled blood TCRbeta repertoires that made up the dataset. A de-identified subject ID, COVID-19 status, age in years and sex were almost always included in the sample metadata. Where available, HLA class I and class II types were obtained from metadata supplied by the sample provider rather than from assay-based typing.

The immunoSEQ Assay, a bias-controlled multiplex PCR, was used to amplify TCRbeta CDR3 regions from genomic DNA. As for how the authors treated the data: The number of nucleated cells in each sample was estimated from the amplification of reference gene primers within the assay. To quantify the absolute abundance of each unique TCRbeta CDR3 rearrangement, sequence reads were collapsed and filtered. For each sample, productive Simpson clonality was calculated as the square root of Simpson's diversity index over productive rearrangements. In TCRdb, the immuneACCESS table is reduced to in-frame sequences with V and J assigned. These tables do not hold every clone; where another copy was compared, an unresolved V gene accounts for under half, and the others remain unexplained. The DNA was the basis for D and trimming; V, J and clone size are from that table. The sample table lists about 250,000 clones, about 82% of them with a count of one. The ten largest clones represent 5% to 6% of the sample.

Concerning this clone itself: This receptor's antigen is unknown. No much larger clone exists at a distance of one base, and base qualities are not known.

Its CDR3 holds 13 amino acids, cysteine through phenylalanine. CDR3 DNA only is kept here, 39 bases in frame from base 1. The germline V gene (reference sequence) sets CDR1 to LNHDA and CDR2 to SQIVND. Trimming removed 4 bases from V and 12 bases from J, leaving 13 bases between the germline ends. Study-wide conclusions, independent of this receptor: Clinical and demographic metadata were provided uncurated, with the amount varying by source and participant.

One collaborating source in Seattle enrolled patients during active infection and followed them longitudinally through the course of disease. Whole blood was collected in K2EDTA tubes by collaborating institutions according to the institutions' own protocols. For TCRbeta analysis, collaborators shipped samples in one of three forms: frozen whole blood, isolated PBMCs, or DNA extracted from either of those sample types. The rearranged segments are TRBV19 and TRBJ1-6, with TRBD1 tentatively as D gene (5 bases match). Sequencing was performed on peripheral blood. This receptor was obtained from a woman aged 80 or over with COVID-19, enrolled during active disease. The CDR3 has the sequence CASSTQHQGPLHF. The nucleotide sequence reads TGTGCCAGTAGTACCCAACACCAGGGACCCCTCCACTTT.